One T cell receptor beta chain is described in this entry. Its antigen is still unknown. This sample is drawn from a study of CD8 T cells in ankylosing spondylitis. Library preparation for TCR beta used quantitative 5'-RACE with molecular barcodes. A single record per CDR3 protein comes from TCRdb applying MiXCR to the 5' RACE reads. The sample shows 350,000 to 450,000 distinct CDR3 sequences, roughly 22% of them seen only once. The germline gives CDR1 SGHTS, CDR2 YDEGEE. This CDR3 contains 16 residues. The junction had 7 bases not matched to a gene; V was cut back by 4 bases and J by 5 bases. Regarding the study as a whole: Seven or eight highly homologous variants formed a TCR beta motif that appeared characteristic of ankylosing spondylitis blood.

The sequenced material came from blood, either unsorted or a sorted T cell fraction (not recorded which). The chain uses TRBV5-8 and TRBJ2-5; 14 nucleotides agree with TRBD2. This clonotype was sampled from a male donor with ankylosing spondylitis or in good health (not recorded which). Here the CDR3 reads CASSRGTSGGGETQYF. CDR3 bases: TGTGCCAGCAGCCGCGGGACTAGCGGGGGCGGGGAGACCCAGTACTTC.